The text below deals with one T cell receptor (beta chain). Its antigen is currently not known. Per-nucleotide qualities are absent, and no much larger clonotype sits a single base away. This specimen belongs to a study of type 1 regulatory T cells listed by TCRdb under 2021. Some background on the complete study: The study characterized an in vitro protocol that generated a Tr1-enriched, alloantigen-specific CD4 T cell product named T-allo10. T-allo10 was being evaluated clinically in patients with hematological malignancies who were receiving allogeneic hematopoietic stem cell transplantation. The study at large found these results: A more restricted TCR repertoire was observed in Tr1 cells than in non-Tr1 cells, and this restriction was interpreted in the study as alloantigen-induced clonal expansion.

The sequencer listed for this sample is Illumina MiSeq. TCRdb reprocessed the public reads (quality trimming at Q25 with fastp, clone calling with MiXCR) and kept in-frame beta chains. Each entry is one CDR3 protein sequence, shown with its most common DNA and genes. The sample table contains about 62,000 distinct CDR3 sequences; only one count was recorded for roughly two thirds of them. The top ten clonotypes cover 1.5% to 2% of the sample. V and J lose 1 base and 6 bases, and a span of 5 bases separates them. Including the terminal cysteine and phenylalanine, the CDR3 comprises 12 residues. The CDR3 DNA has 36 bases and is translated from base 1. Reading the germline V gene gives CDR1 MNHNS and CDR2 SASEGT.

The sequence was obtained from a human donor in good health. This sequence uses TRBV6-1 and TRBJ2-3; the D gene cannot be named for sure. The specimen sequenced was cultured non-Tr1 T cells, either the whole culture or a sorted T cell fraction (not recorded which). According to the study, the label for this sample's cell subset or site signals: non-Tr1 population from the T-allo10 product. The nucleotide sequence is TGTGCCAGCAGTGAAGACGTTGATACGCAGTATTTT. Its coded protein is CASSEDVDTQYF.